The T cell receptor beta chain described here comes from a study of blood T cell repertoires in COVID-19. Whole-study context: PBMCs, B-cell-depleted T cells, or T cells were the source of the cDNA or gDNA that made up the material.

Assay: immunoSEQ multiplex PCR; the TCRdb copy retains only in-frame clones and omits some. The sample comprises 350,000 or so clones, roughly 87% of which are singletons, and roughly 0.94% rests with the top ten. Recovered status applied to Cohort 3 donors who had two consecutive negative PCRs. It also applied to those with clearance or with symptom resolution. Sequencing used PBMCs or T cells enriched from blood (not recorded which). The clonotype comes from a woman between 25 and 40 years old who had recovered from COVID-19.

The CDR3 here is CASSSTGTGRNYGYTF. In nucleotides, the CDR3 is TGTGCCAGTAGTTCCACCGGGACAGGGAGAAACTATGGCTACACCTTC. The chain is built from TRBV19 and TRBJ1-2; 9 bases match TRBD1. The V segment lost 5 bases and the J segment 2 bases; nucleotides outside the gene matches: 9. The CDR3 is 16 residues long. Germline V gene data show CDR1 as LNHDA and CDR2 as SQIVND (reference sequence).